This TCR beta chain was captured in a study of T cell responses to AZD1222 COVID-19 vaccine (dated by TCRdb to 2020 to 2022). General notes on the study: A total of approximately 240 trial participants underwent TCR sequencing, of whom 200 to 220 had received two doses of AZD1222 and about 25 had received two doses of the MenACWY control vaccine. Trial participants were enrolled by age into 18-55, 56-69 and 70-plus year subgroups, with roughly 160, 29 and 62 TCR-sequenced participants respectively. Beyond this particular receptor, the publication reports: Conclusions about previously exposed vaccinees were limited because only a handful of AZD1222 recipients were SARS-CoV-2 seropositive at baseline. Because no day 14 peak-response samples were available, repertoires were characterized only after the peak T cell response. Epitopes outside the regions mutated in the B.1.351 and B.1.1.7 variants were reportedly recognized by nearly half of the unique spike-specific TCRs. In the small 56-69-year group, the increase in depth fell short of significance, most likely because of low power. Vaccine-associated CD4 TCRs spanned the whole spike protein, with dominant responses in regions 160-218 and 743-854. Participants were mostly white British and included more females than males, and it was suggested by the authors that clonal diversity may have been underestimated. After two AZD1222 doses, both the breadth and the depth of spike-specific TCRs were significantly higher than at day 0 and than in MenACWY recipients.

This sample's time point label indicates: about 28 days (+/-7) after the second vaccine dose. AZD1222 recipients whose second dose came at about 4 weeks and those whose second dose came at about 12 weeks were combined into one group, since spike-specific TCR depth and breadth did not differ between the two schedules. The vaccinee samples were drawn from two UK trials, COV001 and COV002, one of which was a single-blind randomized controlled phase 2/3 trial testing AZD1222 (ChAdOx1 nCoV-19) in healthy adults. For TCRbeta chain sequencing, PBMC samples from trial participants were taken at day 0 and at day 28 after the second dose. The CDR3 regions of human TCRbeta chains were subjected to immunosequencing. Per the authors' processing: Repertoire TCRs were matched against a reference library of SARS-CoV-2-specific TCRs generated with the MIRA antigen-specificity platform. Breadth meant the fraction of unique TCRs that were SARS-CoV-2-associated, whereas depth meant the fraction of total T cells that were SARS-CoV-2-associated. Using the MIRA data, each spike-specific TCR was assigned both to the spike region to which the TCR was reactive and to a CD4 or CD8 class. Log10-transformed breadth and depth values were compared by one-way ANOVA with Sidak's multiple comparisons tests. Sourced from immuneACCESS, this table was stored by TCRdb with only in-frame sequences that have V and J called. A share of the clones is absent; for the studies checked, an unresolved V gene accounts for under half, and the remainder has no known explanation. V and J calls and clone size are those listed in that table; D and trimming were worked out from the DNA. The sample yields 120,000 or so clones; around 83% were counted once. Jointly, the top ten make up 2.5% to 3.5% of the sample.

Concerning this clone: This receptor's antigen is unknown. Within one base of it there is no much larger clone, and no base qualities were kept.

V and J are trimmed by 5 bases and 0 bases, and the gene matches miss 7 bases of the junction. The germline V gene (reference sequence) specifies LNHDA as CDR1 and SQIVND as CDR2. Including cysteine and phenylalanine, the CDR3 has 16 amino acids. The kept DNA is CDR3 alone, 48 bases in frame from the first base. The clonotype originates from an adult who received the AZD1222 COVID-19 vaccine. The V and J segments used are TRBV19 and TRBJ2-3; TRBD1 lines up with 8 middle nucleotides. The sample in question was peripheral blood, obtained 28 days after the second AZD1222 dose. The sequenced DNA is TGTGCCAGTAGTGGACAGGGCCATCCTAGCACAGATACGCAGTATTTT. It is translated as CASSGQGHPSTDTQYF.